This T cell receptor beta chain originates from a study of T cells in Graves' hyperthyroidism and ophthalmopathy. Germline assignment: CDR1 SEHNR and CDR2 FQNEAQ (reference sequence). The CDR3 loop spans 13 amino acids. V shed 5 bases and J shed 4 bases, with 11 bases lying between them. Using RNA transcripts as the source, TCR beta CDR3 regions were amplified. With the HTBI primer set, the TCR CDR3 went through a first round of RT-PCR. Using its own MiXCR run on the multiplex PCR reads, TCRdb lists one record per CDR3 protein. This table has a few hundred thousand distinct CDR3 sequences, around 13% appearing once. Newly diagnosed patients aged 18 to 65 had hyperthyroidism of under 2 months' duration. Diagnoses rested on clinical symptoms, serum thyroxine and TRAb, thyroid ultrasound and orbital computed tomography.

The receptor's source is a woman aged 40 to 50 with Graves' hyperthyroidism. Material: blood. The chain is built from TRBV7-9 and TRBJ1-1, with D possibly being TRBD1 (5 bases). The CDR3: CASSRGVVTEAFF. The CDR3 nucleotides are TGTGCCAGCAGCCGAGGGGTGGTCACTGAAGCTTTCTTT.